This T cell receptor (beta chain) was identified in a study of blood T cell repertoires in COVID-19. Background on the study: Both acute and convalescent COVID-19 samples were obtained from the United States, Italy and Spain. Sources were T cells, B-cell-depleted T cells, or PBMCs; the material itself was cDNA or gDNA.

Authors' processing steps: Reference gene primers were amplified, and this amplification served to estimate nucleated cell counts. Data came from immunoSEQ multiplex PCR; TCRdb stores just in-frame clones and leaves some out. The V and J calls and clone size were taken over from that table, and D and trimming were inferred from the DNA. The sample holds approximately 110,000 clones, 70% to 90% seen once. The specimen sequenced was peripheral blood. This clonotype originated in a human donor in a cohort sampled during active COVID-19.

The CDR3 sequence is CSATETQYF. The DNA of the CDR3 is TGCAGTGCTACTGAGACCCAGTACTTC. The gene calls are TRBV20-1 and TRBJ2-5; D is uncertain. The germline V and J ends were trimmed by 4 bases and 5 bases, with 2 bases remaining between them. CDR1 and CDR2 (germline): DFQATT, SNEGSKA (reference sequence). The CDR3 is made up of 9 amino acids.